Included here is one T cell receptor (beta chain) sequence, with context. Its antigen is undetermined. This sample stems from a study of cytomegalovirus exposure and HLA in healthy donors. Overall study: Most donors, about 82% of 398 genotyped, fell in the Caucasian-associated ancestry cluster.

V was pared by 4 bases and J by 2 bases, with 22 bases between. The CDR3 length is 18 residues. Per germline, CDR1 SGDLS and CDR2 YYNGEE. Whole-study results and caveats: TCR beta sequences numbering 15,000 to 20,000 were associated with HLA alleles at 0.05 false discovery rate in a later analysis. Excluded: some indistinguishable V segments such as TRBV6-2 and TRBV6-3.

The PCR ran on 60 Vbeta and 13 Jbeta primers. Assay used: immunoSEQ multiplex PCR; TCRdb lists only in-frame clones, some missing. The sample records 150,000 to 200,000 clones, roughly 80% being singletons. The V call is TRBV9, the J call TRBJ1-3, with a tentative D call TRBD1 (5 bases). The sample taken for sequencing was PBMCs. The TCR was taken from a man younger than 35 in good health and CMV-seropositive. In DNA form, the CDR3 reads TGTGCCAGCAGCCCAAGTGACTTTGGGGCGTTTGCTGGAAACACCATATATTTT. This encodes CASSPSDFGAFAGNTIYF.